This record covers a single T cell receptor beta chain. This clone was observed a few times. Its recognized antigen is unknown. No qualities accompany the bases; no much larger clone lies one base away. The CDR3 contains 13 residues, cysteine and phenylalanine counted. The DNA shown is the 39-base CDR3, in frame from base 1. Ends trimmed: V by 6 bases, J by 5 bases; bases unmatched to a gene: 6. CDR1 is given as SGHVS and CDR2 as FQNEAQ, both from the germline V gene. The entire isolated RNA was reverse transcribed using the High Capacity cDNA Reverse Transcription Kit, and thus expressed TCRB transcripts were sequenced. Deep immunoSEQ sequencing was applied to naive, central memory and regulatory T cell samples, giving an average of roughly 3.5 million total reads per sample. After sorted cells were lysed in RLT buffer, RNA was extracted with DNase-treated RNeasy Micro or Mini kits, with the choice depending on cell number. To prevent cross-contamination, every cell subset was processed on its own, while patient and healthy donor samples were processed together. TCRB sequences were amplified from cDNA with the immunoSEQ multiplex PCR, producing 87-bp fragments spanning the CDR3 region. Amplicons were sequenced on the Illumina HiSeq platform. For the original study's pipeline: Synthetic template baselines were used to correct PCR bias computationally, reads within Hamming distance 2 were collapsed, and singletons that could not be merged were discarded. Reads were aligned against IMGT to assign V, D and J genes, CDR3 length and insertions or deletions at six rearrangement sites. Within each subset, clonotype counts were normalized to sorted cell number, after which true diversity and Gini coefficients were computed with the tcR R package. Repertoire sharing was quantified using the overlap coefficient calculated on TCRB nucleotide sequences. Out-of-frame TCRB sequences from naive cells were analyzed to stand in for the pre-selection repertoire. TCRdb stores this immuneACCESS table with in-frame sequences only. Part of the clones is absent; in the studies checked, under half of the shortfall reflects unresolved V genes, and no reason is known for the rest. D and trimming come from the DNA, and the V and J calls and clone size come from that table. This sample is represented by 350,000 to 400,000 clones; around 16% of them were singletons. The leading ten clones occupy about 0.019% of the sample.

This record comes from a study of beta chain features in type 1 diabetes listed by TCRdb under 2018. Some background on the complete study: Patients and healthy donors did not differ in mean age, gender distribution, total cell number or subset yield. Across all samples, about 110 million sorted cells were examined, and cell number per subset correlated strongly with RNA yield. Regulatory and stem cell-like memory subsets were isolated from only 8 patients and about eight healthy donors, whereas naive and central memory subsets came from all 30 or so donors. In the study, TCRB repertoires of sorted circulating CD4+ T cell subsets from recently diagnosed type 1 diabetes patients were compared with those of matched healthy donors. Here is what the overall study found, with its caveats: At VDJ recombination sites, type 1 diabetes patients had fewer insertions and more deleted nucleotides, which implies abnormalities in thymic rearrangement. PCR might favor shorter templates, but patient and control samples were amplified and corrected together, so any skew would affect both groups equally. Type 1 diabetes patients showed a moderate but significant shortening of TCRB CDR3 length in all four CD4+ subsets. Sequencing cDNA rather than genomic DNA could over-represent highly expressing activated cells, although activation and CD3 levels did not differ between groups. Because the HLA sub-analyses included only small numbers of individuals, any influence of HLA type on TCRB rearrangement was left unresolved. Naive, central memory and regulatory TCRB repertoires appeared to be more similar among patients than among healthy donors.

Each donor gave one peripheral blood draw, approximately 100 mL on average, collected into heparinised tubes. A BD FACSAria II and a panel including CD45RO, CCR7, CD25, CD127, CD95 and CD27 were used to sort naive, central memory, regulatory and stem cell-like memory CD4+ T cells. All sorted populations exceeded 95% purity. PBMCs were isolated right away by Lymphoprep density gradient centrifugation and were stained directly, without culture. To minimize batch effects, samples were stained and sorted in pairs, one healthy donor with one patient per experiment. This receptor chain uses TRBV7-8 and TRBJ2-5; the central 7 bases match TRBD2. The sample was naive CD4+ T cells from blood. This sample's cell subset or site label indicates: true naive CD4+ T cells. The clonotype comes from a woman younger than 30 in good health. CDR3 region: CASRQTSLETQYF. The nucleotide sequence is TGTGCCAGCAGGCAGACTAGCCTTGAGACCCAGTACTTC.